The 22 T cell receptor beta chains below come from one sample, sequenced in a study of metastatic and nonmetastatic thyroid tumors. Before thyroid surgery, none of the patients had received any treatment. TCRdb redid the clone calls on the PCR reads using MiXCR. This table holds 25,000 to 35,000 clones, roughly 3.7% found once. Material for sequencing was blood. The receptor set was obtained from a female donor with papillary thyroid cancer or a benign thyroid nodule (not recorded which). Some clones in this sample may be carry-over from other donors' samples.

Only a few counts were recorded for this clone. The chain uses TRBV6-1 and TRBJ2-7; D not certain. Germline assignment: CDR1 MNHNS and CDR2 SASEGT. There are 14 residues in the CDR3. The V gene lost 4 bases and the J gene lost 1 base, with 11 bases spanning the gap. The DNA of the CDR3 is TGTGCCAGCAGTGGGGCAGCACCGTCCTACGAGCAGTACTTC. Translated, it gives CASSGAAPSYEQYF.

This clone occurred many times. This CDR3 reads CASSPDSYEQYF. DNA of the CDR3: TGTGCCAGCTCACCGGACTCCTACGAGCAGTACTTC. J is TRBJ2-7 and V is TRBV18; D call uncertain. From germline, CDR1 is KGHSH and CDR2 LQKENI. CDR3 length: 12 residues. The germline V and J ends were trimmed by 3 bases and 0 bases, with 3 bases remaining between them.

This clone was recorded at least ten times. This chain connects TRBV6-1 to TRBJ1-2; D unclear. The V gene's germline CDR1 is MNHNS and CDR2 SASEGT. Trimming left V 2 bases short and J 6 bases short, with 10 bases between. CDR3 length: 13 amino acids. The CDR3 reads CASSEIQADGYTF. The CDR3 DNA reads TGTGCCAGCAGTGAAATCCAGGCAGATGGCTACACCTTC.

This clone was counted between two and nine times. CDR3 sequence (DNA): TGTGCCAGCAGTCCCGGGACAGGGGATTCGGATGAGCAGTTCTTC. Its protein is CASSPGTGDSDEQFF. This rearrangement joins TRBV6-1 to TRBJ2-1, with 10 positions matching TRBD1. This CDR3 is built from 15 residues. V lost 5 bases and J lost 8; bases outside the gene matches: 9. Germline values: CDR1 MNHNS, CDR2 SASEGT.

This clone appeared many times. The chain combines TRBV11-3 with TRBJ1-1, with D tentatively TRBD1 (5 bases). Germline CDR1 is SGHNT and CDR2 is YENEEA. Trimming cost V 4 bases and J 6 bases, with 18 bases left between them. The CDR3 totals 15 residues. The CDR3 protein is CASSSPNGHFPEAFF. CDR3 nucleotide sequence: TGTGCCAGCAGCTCACCTAATGGACATTTTCCTGAAGCTTTCTTT.

Ten or more counts support this clone. The CDR3 DNA reads TGTGCCAGCTCACCCCTCTTCGAGGGAGGCTACACCTTC. It yields the protein CASSPLFEGGYTF. The chain is built from TRBV18 and TRBJ1-2; no reliable D call. Trimming took off 3 bases at V and 8 bases at J, with 13 bases between the two ends. Germline-derived CDR1 and CDR2 are KGHSH and LQKENI. There are 13 residues in the CDR3.

This clone appeared many times. The J gene is TRBJ2-1, the V gene TRBV5-4; 11 bases agree with TRBD2. The CDR3 sequence is 14 residues long. Germline V gene sequence: CDR1 SGHNT, CDR2 YYREEE (reference sequence). The trim removed 9 bases at V and 9 bases at J, leaving 11 bases unmatched. The CDR3 coding sequence is TGTGCCACCGTTAGCGGGAGGGTCCCCGGTGAGCAGTTCTTC. Translation: CATVSGRVPGEQFF.

By share, this clone counts as medium-sized. The chain is built from TRBV6-1 and TRBJ1-2, with D uncertain. CDR1 and CDR2 from the germline V gene are MNHNS and SASEGT. The CDR3 sequence is 13 residues long. The ends were cut back, 4 bases at V and 4 bases at J, with 10 bases in the middle. The CDR3 loop is CASSGASFYGYTF. The CDR3 bases are TGTGCCAGCAGTGGCGCCAGCTTCTATGGCTACACCTTC.

This clone was counted ten times or more. The chain recombines TRBV7-3 with TRBJ2-1; TRBD1 matches at 9 bases. Per the germline V gene, CDR1 is SGHTA and CDR2 is FQGTGA. There are 20 residues in the CDR3. V lost 1 base and J lost 0; bases outside the gene matches: 13. The CDR3 reads CASSLRSYRDRVRSYNEQFF. The CDR3 DNA follows: TGTGCCAGCAGCTTAAGGTCTTATCGGGACAGGGTGCGCTCCTACAATGAGCAGTTCTTC. The full variable domain, rest sourced from reference TRBV7-3 and TRBJ2-1, is GAGVSQTPSNKVTEKGKYVELRCDPISGHTALYWYRQSLGQGPEFLIYFQGTGAADDSGLPNDRFFAVRPEGSVSTLKIQRTERGDSAVYLCASSLRSYRDRVRSYNEQFFGPGTRLTVL.

The sample holds many counts of this clone. The chain is built from TRBV19 and TRBJ2-1; maybe TRBD2 (6 bases). The CDR3 has 16 amino acids. The V and J ends lost 5 bases and 2 bases respectively, with 16 bases between them. Germline-derived CDR1 and CDR2 are LNHDA and SQIVND (reference sequence). CDR3 DNA sequence: TGTGCCAGTAGTTATAGAGAGGGAGGAGCCTACAATGAGCAGTTCTTC. Its translation is CASSYREGGAYNEQFF. Drawing the rest from reference TRBV19 and TRBJ2-1, the complete variable domain is DGGITQSPKYLFRKEGQNVTLSCEQNLNHDAMYWYRQDPGQGLRLIYYSQIVNDFQKGDIAEGYSVSREKKESFPLTVTSAQKNPTAFYLCASSYREGGAYNEQFFGPGTRLTVL.

This clone was counted many times. At one of its ends the junction is not consistent with the germline gene, which may arise from a read error. This chain connects TRBV6-1 to TRBJ2-3; D might be TRBD2 (6 bases). Per the germline V gene, CDR1 is MNHNS and CDR2 is SASEGT. The CDR3 is 16 amino acids. The CDR3 DNA is TGTGCCAGCAGCGAAGTGGCTGGAGGGAGCACAGATACGCAGTATTTT. It translates to CASSEVAGGSTDTQYF.

This clone has ten or more counts. The V call is TRBV30, the J call TRBJ1-2; 9 nucleotides match TRBD1. The CDR3 contains 13 residues. CDR1 and CDR2 from the germline V gene are GTSNPN and SVGIG (reference sequence). J was trimmed by 7 bases and V by 3 bases; bases with no gene match: 6. The CDR3 nucleotides are TGTGCCTGGAGCCTACAGGGGGCTTTTGGCTACACCTTC. Protein sequence: CAWSLQGAFGYTF.

The table lists this clone with a few counts. The chain recombines TRBV6-1 with TRBJ1-1, with 7 bases matching TRBD1. This CDR3 has 11 amino acids. Germline trimming cut 3 bases from V and 11 bases from J; bases unmatched to any gene: 3. Germline CDR1 is MNHNS and CDR2 is SASEGT. The CDR3 region is CASSDWGQAFF. As DNA, the CDR3 is TGTGCCAGCAGTGATTGGGGACAGGCTTTCTTT.

This clone was observed a few times. This sequence joins TRBV4-2 and TRBJ1-4; a weak D match, TRBD1 (6 bases). The CDR3 is 15 residues long. Trimming took off 4 bases at V and 8 bases at J, with 17 bases between the two ends. Germline V gene data show CDR1 as LGHNA and CDR2 as YNFKEQ. The CDR3 here is CASSPPGQGSEKLFF. CDR3 DNA: TGTGCCAGCAGCCCCCCGGGGCAGGGGAGCGAAAAACTGTTTTTT.

Judged by abundance, this clone is medium-sized. V and J are TRBV28 and TRBJ1-2, with TRBD1 matching 7 bases. V lost 10 bases, J lost 7 bases, and 9 bases stayed unmatched. Looked up from germline, CDR1 is MDHEN and CDR2 is SYDVKM. This CDR3 comprises 12 residues. The CDR3 sequence is CAIREGAGGYTF. The DNA of the CDR3 is TGTGCCATCCGAGAGGGGGCGGGTGGCTACACCTTC.

This clone was seen repeatedly, ten times or more. This chain links TRBV5-8 with TRBJ2-2; 7 bases map to TRBD2. V lost 2 bases to trimming and J lost 2 bases; unmatched junction nucleotides: 6. CDR1 and CDR2 from the germline V gene are SGHTS and YDEGEE. The CDR3 runs 16 residues. As DNA, the CDR3 is TGTGCCAGCAGCTTATCCGGACTAGTTAACACCGGGGAGCTGTTTTTT. This gives the protein CASSLSGLVNTGELFF.

This clone was observed many times. The chain carries TRBV6-1 and TRBJ2-7; a possible D gene is TRBD1 (5 bases). Germline CDR1 is MNHNS and CDR2 is SASEGT. Trimming removed 2 bases at V and 7 bases at J, with 15 bases between. CDR3 size: 14 residues. The CDR3 DNA follows: TGTGCCAGCAGTGAACCCGCCACAGGTGGGGAGCAGTACTTC. Translated: CASSEPATGGEQYF.

In its sample, this clone was seen a few times. The chain carries TRBV6-2 or TRBV6-3 and TRBJ1-1; the D gene is possibly TRBD1 (6 bases). The CDR3 is made up of 15 amino acids. CDR1 is MNHEY and CDR2 is SVGEGT in the germline V gene. Between the trimmed V and J ends, which lost 5 bases and 9 bases, there was a span of 22 bases. CDR3 protein: CASSQGDGTSDKAFF. In DNA form, the CDR3 reads TGTGCCAGCAGTCAAGGGGACGGGACAAGCGACAAAGCTTTCTTT.

This clone has ten or more counts. V is TRBV4-1 and J is TRBJ2-7; D is ambiguous. Germline V gives CDR1 MGHRA, CDR2 YSYEKL. This CDR3 comprises 15 residues. Between the trimmed V and J ends, which lost 2 bases and 5 bases, there was a span of 16 bases. Written as DNA, the CDR3 is TGCGCCAGCAGCCAATGGGCCCGCGGAGACGACGAGCAGTACTTC. Its translation: CASSQWARGDDEQYF.

This clone showed up just a few times. This clone may be a read error of a much larger clone one base away. The chain combines TRBV5-4 with TRBJ1-2; TRBD1 matches 9 bases. Germline CDR1 and CDR2: SGHNT and YYREEE (reference sequence). The CDR3 has 13 amino acids. V lost 8 bases, J lost 6 bases, and 8 bases stayed unmatched. CDR3 DNA: TGTGCCAGTCGGACAGGGGTGGAGGATGGCTACACCTTC. It specifies CASRTGVEDGYTF.

The gene calls are TRBV5-1 and TRBJ2-7; no reliable D call. Trimming cost V 0 bases and J 0 bases, with 10 bases left between them. In germline, CDR1 is SGHRS, CDR2 YFSETQ. The CDR3 sequence is 15 residues long. The CDR3 spells CASSLVSGYSYEQYF. The CDR3 nucleotides are TGCGCCAGCAGCTTGGTATCTGGATACTCCTACGAGCAGTACTTC.

This clone ranks as medium-sized. The chain employs TRBV28 and TRBJ1-6; D not certain. This CDR3 comprises 14 residues. CDR1 MDHEN and CDR2 SYDVKM come from the germline V gene. V lost 3 bases and J lost 4, with 7 bases in between. The CDR3 DNA follows: TGTGCCAGCAGTTTGACGGATTATAATTCACCCCTCCACTTT. Its protein is CASSLTDYNSPLHF.